A single sample is the source of the 18 T cell receptor beta chains below, sequenced in a study of blood T cells in healthy people across ages. A J-beta primer mix and a sample-barcoded 5' primer were used in a second PCR of roughly 6 to 11 cycles. Using its own MiXCR run on the 5' RACE reads, TCRdb lists one record per CDR3 protein. This sample has around 790,000 distinct CDR3 sequences, with approximately 48% found just once. The sample was blood. The source of these receptors is a man aged 55 to 70 in good health.

Only a few counts were recorded for this clonotype. J is TRBJ2-7 and V is TRBV20-1, with 11 bases fitting TRBD1. In germline, CDR1 is DFQATT, CDR2 SNEGSKA (reference sequence). The V and J ends lost 5 bases and 3 bases, in that order; junction bases with no gene match: 6. CDR3 size: 14 residues. The CDR3 coding sequence is TGCAGTGCTTCCGGGACAGGGGGATTCTACGAGCAGTACTTC. Translated: CSASGTGGFYEQYF.

About this clonotype itself: One end of the junction is discordant with germline, which a read error may explain. The chain is built from TRBV20-1 and TRBJ2-1, with 8 nucleotides matching TRBD2. The CDR3 runs 19 residues. Germline V gene sequence: CDR1 DFQATT, CDR2 SNEGSKA (reference sequence). The CDR3 bases are TGCAGTTCTAGTATTGCCGGGACTAGAGTAAGAAGCTGCTACAATGAGCAGTTCTTC. It codes for CSSSIAGTRVRSCYNEQFF.

J is TRBJ2-7 and V is TRBV29-1; TRBD1 matches at 9 bases. CDR3 length equals 13 residues. The V segment lost 5 bases and the J segment 2 bases; nucleotides outside the gene matches: 4. Germline values: CDR1 SQVTM, CDR2 ANQGSEA. CDR3 amino acids: CSVLWTGAYEQYF. Here the CDR3 DNA reads TGCAGCGTTTTGTGGACAGGGGCCTACGAGCAGTACTTC.

V gene TRBV11-2 combines with J gene TRBJ2-7, with D perhaps TRBD2 (7 bases). The ends were cut back, 0 bases at V and 8 bases at J, with 11 bases in the middle. CDR1 is SGHAT and CDR2 is FQNNGV in the germline V gene. This CDR3 is built from 13 residues. The CDR3 bases are TGTGCCAGCAGCTTAGAGGGGGGGGCTAAGCAGTACTTC. Encoded protein: CASSLEGGAKQYF.

The genes are TRBV28 and TRBJ2-7; a weak D match, TRBD1 (6 bases). The germline V gene has CDR1 MDHEN and CDR2 SYDVKM. V lost 3 bases and J 4 bases, leaving 13 bases between the germline ends. The CDR3 length is 14 residues. The CDR3 region has the DNA TGTGCCAGCAGTTTGAGGCAGGGGAAATACGAGCAGTACTTC. Amino acids: CASSLRQGKYEQYF. Based on the CDR3 plus reference TRBV28 and TRBJ2-7, the full variable domain is DVKVTQSSRYLVKRTGEKVFLECVQDMDHENMFWYRQDPGLGLRLIYFSYDVKMKEKGDIPEGYSVSREKKERFSLILESASTNQTSMYLCASSLRQGKYEQYFGPGTRLTVT.

Note on this clonotype: Given a much more abundant clone one base away, this may be a read error. V gene TRBV7-9 combines with J gene TRBJ1-2, with D tentatively TRBD1 (6 bases). The CDR3 loop spans 17 amino acids. Looked up from germline, CDR1 is SEHNR and CDR2 is FQNEAQ (reference sequence). The CDR3 DNA follows: TGTGCCAGCAGCTTAGTGGGACACGCCAAGCAGGGCTATGACTACACCTTC. Its translation: CASSLVGHAKQGYDYTF.

The chain carries TRBV9 and TRBJ2-7; D might be TRBD2 (5 bases). The length of the CDR3 is 13 residues. Germline CDR1 reads SGDLS; CDR2 reads YYNGEE. Trimming stripped 0 bases from V and 6 bases from J, with 10 bases between. The CDR3 DNA is TGTGCCAGCAGCGTAGTAGAGGGTTTCGAGCAGTACTTC. Amino acids: CASSVVEGFEQYF.

The V gene is TRBV5-1, the J gene TRBJ2-3; perhaps TRBD1 as D (6 bases). This CDR3 is 16 amino acids long. The germline V and J ends were trimmed by 4 bases and 0 bases, with 15 bases remaining between them. Germline lookup yields CDR1 SGHRS and CDR2 YFSETQ. The CDR3 region has the DNA TGCGCCAGCAGCGCCCCGACGGGACATAGCACAGATACGCAGTATTTT. This gives the protein CASSAPTGHSTDTQYF.

This chain joins TRBV4-1 and TRBJ2-5, with a weak D call TRBD2 (6 bases). Trimming removed 0 bases at V and 7 bases at J, with 12 bases between. Germline V gene lookup returns CDR1 MGHRA and CDR2 YSYEKL. The CDR3 spans 14 residues. The CDR3 coding sequence is TGCGCCAGCAGCCAAGAGGAGGGCGTAGGGACCCAGTACTTC. It codes for CASSQEEGVGTQYF.

The chain uses TRBV2 and TRBJ2-7; 11 bases map to TRBD2. The CDR3 totals 18 residues. Germline lookup yields CDR1 SNHLY and CDR2 FYNNEI. Trimming removed 7 bases from V and 3 bases from J; junction bases left unmatched: 17. CDR3 region: CASNARLAGRSSSYEQYF. The CDR3 DNA sequence: TGTGCCAGCAACGCTAGACTAGCGGGGCGGTCTTCAAGCTACGAGCAGTACTTC.

A few counts support this clonotype. V is TRBV12-3 or TRBV12-4 and J is TRBJ2-3; TRBD2 is a possible D gene (6 bases). Trimming shortened V by 0 bases and J by 6 bases, and 19 bases separated the two germline ends. The CDR3 has 17 amino acids. CDR3: CASSLALGGLRADTQYF. In nucleotides, the CDR3 is TGTGCCAGCAGTTTAGCGCTGGGGGGACTTCGGGCGGATACGCAGTATTTT.

This clonotype was observed once. This sequence joins TRBV18 and TRBJ2-5, with TRBD2 as a possible D gene (5 bases). The CDR3 is 13 amino acids. V lost 8 bases and J lost 2, with 12 bases in between. The germline CDR1 and CDR2 sequences are KGHSH and LQKENI. DNA of the CDR3: TGTGCCAGCGCGGGCGGACTGCAAGAGACCCAGTACTTC. Its translation is CASAGGLQETQYF. Full variable domain (remainder filled in from reference TRBV18 and TRBJ2-5): NAGVMQNPRHLVRRRGQEARLRCSPMKGHSHVYWYRQLPEEGLKFMVYLQKENIIDESGMPKERFSAEFPKEGPSILRIQQVVRGDSAAYFCASAGGLQETQYFGPGTRLLVL.

The genes are TRBV12-3 or TRBV12-4 and TRBJ2-1; 9 bases are shared with TRBD1. The CDR3 length is 14 residues. With V trimmed by 2 bases and J by 8 bases, 4 bases remained unmatched. Here the CDR3 DNA reads TGTGCCAGCAGTTTACGGGGACAGGGCCATGAGCAGTTCTTC. It specifies CASSLRGQGHEQFF.

The chain combines TRBV27 with TRBJ1-5; D gene ambiguous. The CDR3 covers 15 residues. Looked up from germline, CDR1 is MNHEY and CDR2 is SMNVEV (reference sequence). Between the trimmed V and J ends, which lost 2 bases and 2 bases, there was a span of 10 bases. The CDR3 loop is CASSLIALGNQPQHF. The CDR3 DNA is TGTGCCAGCAGTTTAATCGCGTTGGGCAATCAGCCCCAGCATTTT.

The chain recombines TRBV20-1 with TRBJ2-7; a weak D match, TRBD1 (6 bases). Germline CDR1 and CDR2: DFQATT and SNEGSKA (reference sequence). CDR3 length equals 15 residues. Trimming cost V 0 bases and J 7 bases, with 19 bases left between them. CDR3 nucleotides: TGCAGTGCTAGAGATTCGCGACAGGTAGAGAATGAGCAGTACTTC. Translating gives CSARDSRQVENEQYF.

The J gene is TRBJ2-2, the V gene TRBV20-1; 13 nucleotides align to TRBD2. Germline CDR1 and CDR2: DFQATT and SNEGSKA (reference sequence). The CDR3 covers 15 residues. Unmatched junction bases numbered 6, after V lost 6 bases and J lost 5 bases. The CDR3, as DNA: TGCAGTGCCCCACTAGCGGGGGGGCATACCGGGGAGCTGTTTTTT. It translates to CSAPLAGGHTGELFF.

This clonotype was observed a handful of times. J is TRBJ2-1 and V is TRBV4-3; perhaps TRBD2 as D (5 bases). This CDR3 region has 15 residues. V lost 0 bases and J lost 9, with 15 bases in between. Germline V gives CDR1 LGHNA, CDR2 YSLEER. The CDR3 sequence: CASSQDRRGYGEQFF. The CDR3 bases are TGCGCCAGCAGCCAAGATCGCCGGGGATACGGTGAGCAGTTCTTC.

The chain couples TRBV28 to TRBJ2-4, with a possible D match to TRBD1 (6 bases). The DNA end favors TRBJ2-7, so the J call may be wrong. The V gene's germline CDR1 is MDHEN and CDR2 SYDVKM. The CDR3 sequence is 16 residues long. The CDR3 sequence: CASSATGTRGGYEQYF. DNA of the CDR3: TGTGCCAGCAGTGCCACCGGGACAAGGGGCGGCTACGAGCAGTACTTC.